A single sample is the source of the 3 T cell receptor beta chains below, sequenced in a study of early T cells in non-severe SARS-CoV-2 infection. In TCRdb, the 5' RACE reads were re-called with MiXCR into one record per CDR3 protein. This table has some 50,000 distinct CDR3 sequences, roughly 9.2% appearing once. Sequencing was done on a sample of whole blood. These receptors came from an adult who was a healthcare worker with PCR-confirmed SARS-CoV-2 infection or an uninfected control (not recorded which).

This clonotype was recorded at least ten times. The CDR3 is CASSRDGLAGQETQYF. As DNA, the CDR3 is TGTGCCAGCAGCAGGGATGGACTAGCGGGGCAAGAGACCCAGTACTTC. The V and J genes are TRBV5-6 and TRBJ2-5; the match to TRBD2 covers 12 bases. CDR3 length: 16 residues. Per germline, CDR1 SGHDT and CDR2 YYEEEE. V lost 4 bases to trimming and J lost 2 bases; unmatched junction nucleotides: 6.

There are many counts of this clonotype. CDR3 sequence reads: CAAKREGNNEQFF. Here the CDR3 DNA reads TGTGCCGCCAAGCGGGAGGGTAACAATGAGCAGTTCTTC. The rearrangement links TRBV10-3 to TRBJ2-1; 10 nucleotides match TRBD2. Germline CDR1 reads ENHRY; CDR2 reads SYGVKD. The V and J ends lost 11 bases and 5 bases, in that order; junction bases with no gene match: 6. The CDR3 contains 13 residues.

This clonotype was seen at least ten times. This chain links TRBV27 with TRBJ2-2; 8 bases agree with TRBD2. The CDR3 consists of 13 residues. After removal of 2 bases from V and 7 bases from J, the junction contained 0 bases not matched to a gene. Germline CDR1 MNHEY, CDR2 SMNVEV (reference sequence). The CDR3 bases are TGTGCCAGCAGTTTACTAGCGGGCGGGGAGCTGTTTTTT. It is translated as CASSLLAGGELFF.